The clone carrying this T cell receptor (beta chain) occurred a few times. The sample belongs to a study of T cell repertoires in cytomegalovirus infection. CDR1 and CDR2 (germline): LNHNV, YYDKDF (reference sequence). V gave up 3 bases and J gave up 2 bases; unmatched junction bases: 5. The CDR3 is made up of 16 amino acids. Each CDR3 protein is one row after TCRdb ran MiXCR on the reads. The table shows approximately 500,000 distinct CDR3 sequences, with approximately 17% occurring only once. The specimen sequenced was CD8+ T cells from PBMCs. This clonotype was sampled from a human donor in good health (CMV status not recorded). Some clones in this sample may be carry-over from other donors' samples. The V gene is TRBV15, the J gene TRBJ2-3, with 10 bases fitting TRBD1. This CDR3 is CATSRDGTGVTDTQYF. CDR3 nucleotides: TGTGCCACCAGCAGGGACGGGACAGGGGTCACAGATACGCAGTATTTT.